This entry lists 27 T cell receptor beta chains sequenced from one sample in a study of technical replicates of blood from a handful of donors. TCRdb keeps only in-frame clones here, not all; method: immunoSEQ multiplex PCR. The sample gives fewer than 85,000 clones, around 94% of which show up once; 0.25% is in the top ten. Input material: T cells isolated from PBMCs. The receptors shown here come from a human donor in good health.

The chain couples TRBV30 to TRBJ1-5, with a weak D call TRBD1 (5 bases). The germline V gene encodes CDR1 GTSNPN and CDR2 SVGIG (reference sequence). The CDR3 covers 13 residues. V was clipped by 2 bases and J by 4 bases, with 9 bases between them. The CDR3 sequence: CAWSLQANQPQHF. DNA for the CDR3: TGTGCCTGGAGTTTACAGGCAAATCAGCCCCAGCATTTT.

The chain joins TRBV5-1 to TRBJ1-2, with 9 bases that match TRBD1. V shed 5 bases and J 2 bases; nucleotides not matched to a gene: 7. Germline lookup yields CDR1 SGHRS and CDR2 YFSETQ. This CDR3 comprises 15 residues. The CDR3 loop reads CASSVGGTGNYGYTF. CDR3 sequence (DNA): TGCGCCAGCAGTGTAGGTGGGACAGGGAACTATGGCTACACCTTC.

The chain links TRBV7-3 to TRBJ2-1; D is perhaps TRBD2 (5 bases). The germline gives CDR1 SGHTA, CDR2 FQGTGA. This CDR3 is 12 amino acids long. V was pared by 6 bases and J by 6 bases, with 9 bases between. The CDR3 loop is CASSLGLNEQFF. DNA of the CDR3: TGTGCCAGCAGTCTTGGACTCAATGAGCAGTTCTTC.

This chain uses TRBV6-1 with TRBJ1-1; 11 nucleotides agree with TRBD1. The ends lost 0 bases at V and 5 bases at J; junction bases unmatched: 2. The CDR3 has 15 residues. Germline V lookup: CDR1 MNHNS, CDR2 SASEGT. CDR3 region: CASSEAGTGGTEAFF. CDR3 coding DNA: TGTGCCAGCAGTGAAGCGGGGACAGGGGGTACTGAAGCTTTCTTT.

The chain recombines TRBV13 with TRBJ2-3; 11 nucleotides match TRBD1. CDR1 and CDR2 from the germline V gene are PRHDT and FYEKMQ (reference sequence). CDR3 length: 16 residues. Trimming removed 5 bases from V and 4 bases from J; junction bases left unmatched: 8. The CDR3 bases are TGTGCCAGCAGCGGGCGGACAGGGGGCTTCGCAGATACGCAGTATTTT. This codes for CASSGRTGGFADTQYF.

Concerning this clone itself: One junction end does not reproduce the germline sequence, and a read error may be involved. V usage is TRBV15 and J usage is TRBJ2-3, with D maybe TRBD2 (5 bases). Germline V CDR1 and CDR2: LNHNV, YYDKDF (reference sequence). The CDR3 covers 13 residues. In DNA, the CDR3 is TGTGCCACCAGCAGAGGCGTTAGGGCTAGCAGATACTTT. It yields the protein CATSRGVRASRYF. Using reference TRBV15 and TRBJ2-3 for the parts outside the CDR3, the full variable domain is DAMVIQNPRYQVTQFGKPVTLSCSQTLNHNVMYWYQQKSSQAPKLLFHYYDKDFNNEADTPDNFQSRRPNTSFCFLDIRSPGLGDTAMYLCATSRGVRASRYFGPGTRLTVL.

V usage is TRBV27 and J usage is TRBJ2-1; D perhaps matches TRBD1 (6 bases). The CDR3 contains 17 residues. Germline V gene lookup returns CDR1 MNHEY and CDR2 SMNVEV (reference sequence). The germline V and J ends were trimmed by 5 bases and 5 bases, with 22 bases remaining between them. CDR3 sequence reads: CASSPHILTGTHNEQFF. The CDR3 nucleotides are TGTGCCAGCAGTCCTCACATACTGACAGGAACACACAATGAGCAGTTCTTC.

The CDR3 loop is CASSLWTSGSGNNEQFF. The CDR3 DNA follows: TGTGCCAGCAGCTTGTGGACTAGCGGGAGCGGTAACAATGAGCAGTTCTTC. The chain has TRBV5-5 and TRBJ2-1, with 13 bases matching TRBD2. This CDR3 has 17 residues. Trimming removed 1 base from V and 5 bases from J; junction bases left unmatched: 6. CDR1 is SGHKS, CDR2 YYEKEE, per germline (reference sequence).

J is TRBJ1-1 and V is TRBV7-2; D is uncertain. With 1 base removed from V and 1 base from J, the gap between germline ends came to 13 bases. Germline CDR1 and CDR2: SGHTA and FQGNSA. This CDR3 is built from 16 residues. The CDR3 sequence: CASSLERLEPNTEAFF. CDR3 DNA sequence: TGTGCCAGCAGCTTAGAGAGGTTAGAGCCGAACACTGAAGCTTTCTTT.

V is TRBV28 and J is TRBJ1-2; maybe TRBD1 (5 bases). In germline, CDR1 is MDHEN, CDR2 SYDVKM. CDR3 length: 12 amino acids. V was trimmed by 7 bases and J by 6 bases, leaving 12 bases between them. CDR3 protein: CASKWRGNGYTF. The DNA for the CDR3 is TGTGCCAGCAAGTGGCGGGGGAATGGCTACACCTTC.

The chain carries TRBV5-4 and TRBJ2-1; 7 bases are shared with TRBD2. The CDR3 is 15 residues long. The germline gives CDR1 SGHNT, CDR2 YYREEE (reference sequence). Trimming took 0 bases from V and 4 from J; bases not matched to a gene: 4. The CDR3 loop reads CASSLGGGTYNEQFF. The CDR3 bases are TGTGCCAGCAGCTTGGGCGGGGGAACTTACAATGAGCAGTTCTTC.

V usage is TRBV4-2 and J usage is TRBJ2-7; no firm D call. The CDR3 sequence is 13 residues long. Germline V gene sequence: CDR1 LGHNA, CDR2 YNFKEQ. Trimming took 1 base from V and 6 from J, leaving 10 bases between them. The CDR3 is CASSQARSGEQYF. The CDR3 region has the DNA TGTGCCAGCAGCCAAGCACGGTCGGGCGAGCAGTACTTC.

The gene calls are TRBV6-5 and TRBJ1-4; a weak D match, TRBD1 (6 bases). CDR1 MNHEY and CDR2 SVGAGI come from the germline V gene. The CDR3 runs to 14 residues. V was shortened by 8 bases and J by 8 bases, with 18 bases between the two germline ends. The CDR3 DNA sequence: TGTGCCAGCGGGCAAACAGGGACTAGAGAAAAACTGTTTTTT. Residues: CASGQTGTREKLFF.

This chain joins TRBV29-1 and TRBJ1-1, with D uncertain. The germline V gene has CDR1 SQVTM and CDR2 ANQGSEA. This CDR3 is built from 14 residues. V lost 4 bases and J 1 base, leaving 13 bases between the germline ends. CDR3 loop: CSVGKALANTEAFF. CDR3 DNA: TGCAGCGTTGGAAAGGCCCTAGCGAACACTGAAGCTTTCTTT.

This sequence joins TRBV6-5 and TRBJ1-5; 7 bases are a match to TRBD1. The V and J ends lost 1 base and 7 bases, in that order; junction bases with no gene match: 7. The CDR3 is 15 residues long. From germline, CDR1 is MNHEY and CDR2 SVGAGI. CDR3 loop: CASSYYPDRSQPQHF. For the CDR3, the DNA is TGTGCCAGCAGTTACTACCCGGACAGGTCCCAGCCCCAGCATTTT.

CDR3 sequence reads: CAWSRADTQYF. The CDR3 DNA is TGTGCCTGGAGTCGAGCGGATACGCAGTATTTT. The chain carries TRBV30 and TRBJ2-3, with D uncertain. The CDR3 totals 11 residues. V lost 2 bases and J lost 6, with 6 bases in between. CDR1 is GTSNPN, CDR2 SVGIG, per germline (reference sequence).

V is TRBV6-5 and J is TRBJ1-1; D gene ambiguous. The CDR3 runs to 14 residues. Per the germline V gene, CDR1 is MNHEY and CDR2 is SVGAGI. The ends were cut back, 5 bases at V and 4 bases at J, with 14 bases in the middle. The CDR3 sequence: CASSESGVGTEAFF. CDR3 DNA sequence: TGTGCCAGCAGTGAGTCCGGGGTGGGCACTGAAGCTTTCTTT.

This chain connects TRBV6-1 to TRBJ2-4, with no clear D. This CDR3 has 12 amino acids. The germline gives CDR1 MNHNS, CDR2 SASEGT. Trimming left V 4 bases short and J 8 bases short, with 9 bases between. The CDR3 here is CASSVDWDIQYF. The DNA for the CDR3 is TGTGCCAGCAGTGTTGACTGGGACATTCAGTACTTC.

The chain joins TRBV6-1 to TRBJ2-2, with a possible D match to TRBD2 (7 bases). This CDR3 is built from 15 residues. Germline CDR1 MNHNS, CDR2 SASEGT. V shed 6 bases and J shed 5 bases, with 16 bases lying between them. Written as DNA, the CDR3 is TGTGCCAGCAGCGAGTTGGGGGGGCCGACCGGGGAGCTGTTTTTT. Translating gives CASSELGGPTGELFF.

This clone is a singleton in its sample. The rearrangement links TRBV19 to TRBJ1-5; D remains unclear. Germline values: CDR1 LNHDA, CDR2 SQIVND (reference sequence). Between the trimmed V and J ends, which lost 3 bases and 1 base, there was a span of 13 bases. This CDR3 contains 16 residues. This chain's CDR3 is CASSIHSGSSNQPQHF. The CDR3 DNA is TGTGCCAGTAGTATCCATTCGGGTTCGAGCAATCAGCCCCAGCATTTT.

V and J are TRBV6-1 and TRBJ1-5, with D hard to call. V lost 8 bases and J lost 0, with 14 bases in between. CDR1 and CDR2 (germline): MNHNS, SASEGT. The CDR3 is 15 residues long. In nucleotides, the CDR3 is TGTGCCAGCGCAGGAGGAGTATATAGCAATCAGCCCCAGCATTTT. Protein sequence: CASAGGVYSNQPQHF.

The chain employs TRBV27 and TRBJ2-7, with D tentatively TRBD2 (6 bases). This CDR3 region has 13 residues. Germline CDR1 reads MNHEY; CDR2 reads SMNVEV (reference sequence). The V and J ends lost 1 base and 5 bases respectively, with 9 bases between them. Here the CDR3 DNA reads TGTGCCAGCAGTTTATTCGGGAGCAACGAGCAGTACTTC. As protein: CASSLFGSNEQYF.

The chain joins TRBV10-3 to TRBJ1-4, with D perhaps matching TRBD1 (6 bases). The V end was cut by 4 bases, the J end by 4 bases, with 10 bases between. The CDR3 length is 14 residues. CDR1 is ENHRY, CDR2 SYGVKD, per germline. This chain's CDR3 is CAISGTADNEKLFF. CDR3 nucleotide sequence: TGTGCCATCAGTGGGACAGCCGATAATGAAAAACTGTTTTTT.

This clone was counted a single time. This rearrangement joins TRBV18 to TRBJ1-4, with D uncertain. The V end was cut by 7 bases, the J end by 8 bases, with 17 bases between. The CDR3 is 14 amino acids. Germline V gene lookup returns CDR1 KGHSH and CDR2 LQKENI. The CDR3 DNA sequence: TGTGCCAGCTGTGTCGGGATAGGAGGGGAAAAACTGTTTTTT. Encoded protein: CASCVGIGGEKLFF.

The DNA of the CDR3 is TGTGCCAGCAGTTCGGGACAGGGAGTGTCGGAGGGCTACACCTTC. Encoded protein: CASSSGQGVSEGYTF. V and J are TRBV28 and TRBJ1-2; 9 positions agree with TRBD1. The CDR3 has 15 amino acids. Per germline, CDR1 MDHEN and CDR2 SYDVKM. Unmatched junction bases numbered 11, after V lost 4 bases and J lost 8 bases.

V is TRBV19 and J is TRBJ2-7, with 7 bases matching TRBD1. The V and J ends lost 10 bases and 3 bases, in that order; junction bases with no gene match: 12. CDR1 is LNHDA and CDR2 is SQIVND in the germline V gene (reference sequence). The CDR3 contains 14 residues. CDR3 protein: CATRRQGDRYEQYF. For the CDR3, the DNA is TGTGCCACCAGAAGACAGGGTGACCGCTACGAGCAGTACTTC.

The chain couples TRBV27 to TRBJ1-2, with D possibly matching TRBD1 (6 bases). Trimming took 2 bases from V and 4 from J, leaving 8 bases between them. CDR1 and CDR2 (germline): MNHEY, SMNVEV (reference sequence). The CDR3 loop spans 13 amino acids. CDR3 in amino acids: CASSLVTGYGYTF. The CDR3 nucleotides read TGTGCCAGCAGTTTAGTGACAGGCTATGGCTACACCTTC.